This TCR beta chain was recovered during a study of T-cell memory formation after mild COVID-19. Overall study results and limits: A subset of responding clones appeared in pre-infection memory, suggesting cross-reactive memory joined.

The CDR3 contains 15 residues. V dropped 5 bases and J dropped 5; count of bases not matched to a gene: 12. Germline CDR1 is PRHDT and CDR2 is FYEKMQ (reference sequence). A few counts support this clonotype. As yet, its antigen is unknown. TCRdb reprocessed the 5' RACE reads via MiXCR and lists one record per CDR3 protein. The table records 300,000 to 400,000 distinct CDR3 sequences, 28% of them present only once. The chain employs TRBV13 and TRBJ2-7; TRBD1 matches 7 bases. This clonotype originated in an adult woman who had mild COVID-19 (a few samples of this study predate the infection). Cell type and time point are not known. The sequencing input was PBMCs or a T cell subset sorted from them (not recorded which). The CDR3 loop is CASSLSQTGINEQYF. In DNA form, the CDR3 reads TGTGCCAGCAGCCTATCCCAGACAGGGATCAACGAGCAGTACTTC.